A selection of T cell receptor beta chains follows, all from one sample in a study of T cells in Graves' hyperthyroidism and ophthalmopathy. TCRdb reprocessed the multiplex PCR reads via MiXCR and lists one record per CDR3 protein. This sample has about 720,000 distinct CDR3 sequences, with approximately 18% found just once. The sequencing sample was made of blood. The receptors stem from a woman aged 45-65 years with Graves' hyperthyroidism that later progressed to Graves' ophthalmopathy. Each CDR3 is given without its conserved first and last residue.

j_gene: TRBJ1-5; v_gene: TRBV12-3/TRBV12-4; CDR3aa: ASSGGQINQPQH
j_gene: TRBJ2-1; v_gene: TRBV9; CDR3aa: ASSVRDTGGNEQF
j_gene: TRBJ2-3; v_gene: TRBV5-1; CDR3aa: ASSLVGNTDTQY
j_gene: TRBJ2-3; v_gene: TRBV20-1; CDR3aa: SASHPRGTDTQY
j_gene: TRBJ1-6; v_gene: TRBV7-2; CDR3aa: ASNREGYNSPLH
j_gene: TRBJ1-1; v_gene: TRBV28; CDR3aa: ASSRLGPTEAF
j_gene: TRBJ2-5; v_gene: TRBV5-6; CDR3aa: ASSFVTSGGSRETQY
j_gene: TRBJ1-1; v_gene: TRBV5-1; CDR3aa: ASSARDTAEAF
j_gene: TRBJ1-2; v_gene: TRBV5-6; CDR3aa: ASSLIRGSGYT
j_gene: TRBJ2-5; v_gene: TRBV20-1; CDR3aa: SAREGGKETQY
j_gene: TRBJ2-1; v_gene: TRBV3-1; CDR3aa: ASSQAGYDNEQF
j_gene: TRBJ2-6; v_gene: TRBV20-1; CDR3aa: SASGLAGYSGANVLT
j_gene: TRBJ2-1; v_gene: TRBV4-2; CDR3aa: ASSPPAASGYNEQF
j_gene: TRBJ1-1; v_gene: TRBV5-1; CDR3aa: ASSLARETRPNTEAF
j_gene: TRBJ2-4; v_gene: TRBV30; CDR3aa: AWSVSAGSSNIQY
j_gene: TRBJ2-2; v_gene: TRBV2; CDR3aa: ASNDGTGELF
j_gene: TRBJ2-7; v_gene: TRBV12-3/TRBV12-4; CDR3aa: ASSPTDRGLYEQY
j_gene: TRBJ1-1; v_gene: TRBV5-6; CDR3aa: ASSLYLVGTEAF
j_gene: TRBJ1-1; v_gene: TRBV28; CDR3aa: ASSFPHEAF
j_gene: TRBJ1-1; v_gene: TRBV29-1; CDR3aa: SVLEGPEAF
j_gene: TRBJ2-3; v_gene: TRBV5-1; CDR3aa: ASSISGQPRTDTQY
j_gene: TRBJ2-7; v_gene: TRBV5-1; CDR3aa: ASSLDPGRTYEQY
j_gene: TRBJ2-1; v_gene: TRBV5-1; CDR3aa: ASSWGQGNEQF
j_gene: TRBJ2-3; v_gene: TRBV9; CDR3aa: ASSPPGLTQPNTDTQY
j_gene: TRBJ1-5; v_gene: TRBV7-8; CDR3aa: ASSPRTGNNQPQH
j_gene: TRBJ2-3; v_gene: TRBV2; CDR3aa: ASSGQGLGDTQY
j_gene: TRBJ2-7; v_gene: TRBV5-1; CDR3aa: ASSPRGSTGLSYEQY
j_gene: TRBJ2-1; v_gene: TRBV25-1; CDR3aa: ASSLSTSGYNEQF
j_gene: TRBJ1-1; v_gene: TRBV3-1; CDR3aa: ASSQDKGNTEAF
j_gene: TRBJ2-3; v_gene: TRBV29-1; CDR3aa: SVGDLDTQY
j_gene: TRBJ2-1; v_gene: TRBV12-5; CDR3aa: ASGGQDLGFSEQF
j_gene: TRBJ1-2; v_gene: TRBV20-1; CDR3aa: SARDGYREDYGYT
j_gene: TRBJ2-7; v_gene: TRBV18; CDR3aa: ASSPSTGQDPYEQY
j_gene: TRBJ2-7; v_gene: TRBV9; CDR3aa: ASSVAGSPTYEQY
j_gene: TRBJ1-5; v_gene: TRBV10-2; CDR3aa: ASSESGALQPQH
j_gene: TRBJ2-3; v_gene: TRBV5-1; CDR3aa: ASSSGASRLTDTQY
j_gene: TRBJ2-5; v_gene: TRBV7-2; CDR3aa: ASSLDTYALETQY
j_gene: TRBJ2-2; v_gene: TRBV19; CDR3aa: ASSMTNANTGELF
j_gene: TRBJ2-7; v_gene: TRBV27; CDR3aa: ASSSQDSAYEQY
j_gene: TRBJ1-1; v_gene: TRBV29-1; CDR3aa: SVEGLNAEAF
j_gene: TRBJ1-3; v_gene: TRBV2; CDR3aa: ASSGRTGPGNTIY
j_gene: TRBJ2-7; v_gene: TRBV5-8; CDR3aa: ASRGGRQGAYEQY
j_gene: TRBJ2-5; v_gene: TRBV7-7; CDR3aa: ASSPGDRGWEETQY
j_gene: TRBJ2-5; v_gene: TRBV5-1; CDR3aa: ASSSWRGGHQETQY
j_gene: TRBJ1-2; v_gene: TRBV6-1; CDR3aa: ASSRAVGGYT
j_gene: TRBJ2-1; v_gene: TRBV29-1; CDR3aa: SVEPTVHLVGEQF
j_gene: TRBJ2-7; v_gene: TRBV5-8; CDR3aa: ASSLQVRRGSYEQY
j_gene: TRBJ2-1; v_gene: TRBV3-1; CDR3aa: ASSQAGTGVNEQF